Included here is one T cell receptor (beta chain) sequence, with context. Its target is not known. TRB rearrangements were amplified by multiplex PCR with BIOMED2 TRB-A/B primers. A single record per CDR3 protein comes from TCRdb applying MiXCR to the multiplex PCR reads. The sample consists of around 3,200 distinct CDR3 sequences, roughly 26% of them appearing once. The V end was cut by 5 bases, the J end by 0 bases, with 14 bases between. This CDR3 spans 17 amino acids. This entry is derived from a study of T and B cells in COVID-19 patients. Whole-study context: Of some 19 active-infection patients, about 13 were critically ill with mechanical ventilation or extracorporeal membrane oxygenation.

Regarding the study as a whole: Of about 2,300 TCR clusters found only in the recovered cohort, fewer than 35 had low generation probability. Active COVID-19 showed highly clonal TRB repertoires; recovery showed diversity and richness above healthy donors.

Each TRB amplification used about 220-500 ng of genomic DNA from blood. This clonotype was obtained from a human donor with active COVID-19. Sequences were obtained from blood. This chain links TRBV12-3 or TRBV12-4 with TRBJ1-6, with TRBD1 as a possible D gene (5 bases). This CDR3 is CASSRTHRSSYNSPLHF. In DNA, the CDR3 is TGTGCCAGCAGTCGGACACATAGGAGCTCCTATAATTCACCCCTCCACTTT.